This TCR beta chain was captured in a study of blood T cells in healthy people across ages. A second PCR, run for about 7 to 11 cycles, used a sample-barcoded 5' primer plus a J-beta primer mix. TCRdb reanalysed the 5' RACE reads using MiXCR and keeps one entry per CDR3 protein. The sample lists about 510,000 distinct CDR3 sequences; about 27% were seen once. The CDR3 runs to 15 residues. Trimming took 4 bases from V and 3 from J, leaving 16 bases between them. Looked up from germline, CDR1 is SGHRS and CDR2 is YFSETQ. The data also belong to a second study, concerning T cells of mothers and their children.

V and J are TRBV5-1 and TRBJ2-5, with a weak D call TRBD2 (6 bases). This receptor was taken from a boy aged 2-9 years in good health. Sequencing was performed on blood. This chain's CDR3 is CASSVDREREETQYF. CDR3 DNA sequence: TGCGCCAGCAGCGTTGACCGGGAGCGGGAAGAGACCCAGTACTTC.